Below, 29 T cell receptor beta chains from the same sample are listed, as sequenced in a study of T cells in localized non-small cell lung cancer (dated by TCRdb to 2018 to 2020). Libraries were built with the immunoSEQ multiplex PCR assay. As stored in TCRdb, this immuneACCESS dataset retains in-frame rearrangements with V and J assigned. A fraction of the clones does not appear; measured against another copy, unresolved V genes explain less than half of the discrepancy, and the remainder lacks a known reason. Recorded for this sample are 70,000 to 95,000 clones; under 95% of them occurred a single time. Of the sample, roughly 4% is held by the ten largest clones. The material was PBMCs, obtained before any cancer treatment. Receptor source: a woman aged 35-75 years with stage II squamous cell lung carcinoma.

This clone was counted a few times. The chain is built from TRBV10-1 and TRBJ2-3, with 8 bases aligning to TRBD2. Trimming cost V 3 bases and J 3 bases; bases outside gene matches: 8. This CDR3 has 16 amino acids. Germline V gives CDR1 WNHNN, CDR2 SYGVQD (reference sequence). CDR3 in DNA: TGCGCCAGCAGTGACGGACCCGGGAGGGCAACAGATACGCAGTATTTT. Its protein is CASSDGPGRATDTQYF.

This clone was observed a single time. The V gene is TRBV6-5, the J gene TRBJ1-2; D call uncertain. Germline V gene lookup returns CDR1 MNHEY and CDR2 SVGAGI. This CDR3 has 13 residues. The V end lost 0 bases, the J end lost 5 bases, and 7 bases lay between the germline ends. This chain's CDR3 is CASSYSWVYGYTF. CDR3 bases: TGTGCCAGCAGTTACTCGTGGGTTTATGGCTACACCTTC.

The chain links TRBV5-1 to TRBJ2-7; TRBD1 might be the D (5 bases). From germline, CDR1 is SGHRS and CDR2 YFSETQ. The CDR3 covers 15 residues. Between the trimmed V and J ends, which lost 0 bases and 4 bases, there was a span of 14 bases. The CDR3 spells CASSLGVGRVYEQYF. For the CDR3, the DNA is TGCGCCAGCAGCTTGGGGGTGGGCAGGGTGTACGAGCAGTACTTC.

The gene calls are TRBV19 and TRBJ1-4; tentative D call: TRBD1 (5 bases). CDR1 and CDR2 (germline): LNHDA, SQIVND (reference sequence). V was pared by 7 bases and J by 3 bases, with 9 bases between. The CDR3 extends over 13 amino acids. As DNA, the CDR3 is TGTGCCAGTATGGGGCCCTCTAATGAAAAACTGTTTTTT. Residues: CASMGPSNEKLFF.

This chain links TRBV7-2 with TRBJ1-2; 7 bases are a match to TRBD1. Germline CDR1 is SGHTA and CDR2 is FQGNSA. J gave up 2 bases and V 1 base, and 7 bases lay outside the gene matches. The CDR3 spans 16 residues. CDR3 residues: CASSLGWTGGNYGYTF. For the CDR3, the DNA is TGTGCCAGCAGCTTAGGATGGACAGGAGGGAACTATGGCTACACCTTC.

The chain carries TRBV7-6 and TRBJ1-6; a possible D gene is TRBD1 (5 bases). Germline CDR1 is SGHVS and CDR2 is FNYEAQ. The length of the CDR3 is 14 residues. Trimming cost V 5 bases and J 10 bases, with 15 bases left between them. In DNA form, the CDR3 reads TGTGCCAGCAGCCTCGCGGGACTAGGGTCACCCCTCCACTTT. Translation gives CASSLAGLGSPLHF.

The chain has TRBV7-9 and TRBJ2-1; D remains ambiguous. Germline assignment: CDR1 SEHNR and CDR2 FQNEAQ (reference sequence). Trimming removed 1 base at V and 1 base at J, with 11 bases between. The CDR3 covers 16 residues. CDR3 sequence: CASSLETSVSYNEQFF. CDR3 nucleotides: TGTGCCAGCAGCTTAGAAACCTCCGTATCCTACAATGAGCAGTTCTTC.

This clone was seen once. The J gene is TRBJ1-2, the V gene TRBV5-6, with TRBD1 matching 11 bases. CDR1 is SGHDT, CDR2 YYEEEE, per germline. Trimming at V came to 3 bases and at J to 8 bases, leaving 6 bases not matched to a gene. The CDR3 contains 14 residues. The CDR3: CASSSPGQGGGYTF. Here the CDR3 DNA reads TGTGCCAGCAGCTCGCCGGGACAGGGGGGCGGCTACACCTTC.

The rearrangement links TRBV10-2 to TRBJ1-5, with 7 bases matching TRBD1. The V and J ends lost 7 bases and 7 bases, in that order; junction bases with no gene match: 7. CDR1 WSHSY and CDR2 SAAADI come from the germline V gene. The CDR3 consists of 13 residues. This CDR3 is CASMGQGDQPQHF. The CDR3 DNA sequence: TGCGCCAGCATGGGGCAGGGGGACCAGCCCCAGCATTTT.

The chain combines TRBV25-1 with TRBJ1-2; D is unresolved. The CDR3 consists of 12 residues. V lost 6 bases, J lost 2 bases, and 7 bases lay in between. CDR1 and CDR2 from the germline V gene are MGHDK and SYGVNS. The CDR3 DNA reads as TGTGCCAGCAGCACGGTGAACTATGGCTACACCTTC. It translates to CASSTVNYGYTF.

The J gene is TRBJ2-7, the V gene TRBV9; 13 positions agree with TRBD2. Trimming cost V 3 bases and J 4 bases; bases outside gene matches: 4. The CDR3 loop spans 15 amino acids. From germline, CDR1 is SGDLS and CDR2 YYNGEE. This chain's CDR3 is CASSAGTSGVYEQYF. CDR3 sequence (DNA): TGTGCCAGCAGCGCCGGGACTAGCGGGGTGTACGAGCAGTACTTC. The full variable domain, with the rest looked up from reference TRBV9 and TRBJ2-7, is DSGVTQTPKHLITATGQRVTLRCSPRSGDLSVYWYQQSLDQGLQFLIQYYNGEERAKGNILERFSAQQFPDLHSELNLSSLELGDSALYFCASSAGTSGVYEQYFGPGTRLTVT.

The rearrangement uses TRBV11-2 and TRBJ1-1; 10 bases fit TRBD1. The length of the CDR3 is 14 residues. Germline lookup yields CDR1 SGHAT and CDR2 FQNNGV. Trimming cost V 2 bases and J 7 bases; bases outside gene matches: 4. Written as DNA, the CDR3 is TGTGCCAGCAGCTTAAATAGGGACAGGGGTGAAGCTTTCTTT. Translated, it gives CASSLNRDRGEAFF.

J is TRBJ2-3 and V is TRBV15; 11 bases line up with TRBD2. CDR3 length equals 15 residues. Trimming took 5 bases from V and 3 from J; bases not matched to a gene: 4. Germline-derived CDR1 and CDR2 are LNHNV and YYDKDF (reference sequence). Written as DNA, the CDR3 is TGTGCCACCAGCCCGGGACTAGCGGAAACAGATACGCAGTATTTT. Protein: CATSPGLAETDTQYF.

V is TRBV29-1 and J is TRBJ2-1; a possible D gene is TRBD1 (6 bases). Germline CDR1 reads SQVTM; CDR2 reads ANQGSEA. This CDR3 is 11 amino acids long. Trimming left V 5 bases short and J 7 bases short, with 9 bases between. The chain's CDR3 is CSVQGWNEQFF. The CDR3 DNA reads as TGCAGCGTTCAGGGGTGGAATGAGCAGTTCTTC.

The chain is built from TRBV15 and TRBJ2-3, with 11 bases aligning to TRBD2. Germline CDR1 is LNHNV and CDR2 is YYDKDF (reference sequence). The CDR3 length is 16 residues. Unmatched junction bases numbered 11, after V lost 9 bases and J lost 3 bases. CDR3 in amino acids: CATAIAGGPGTDTQYF. CDR3 in DNA: TGTGCCACGGCAATAGCGGGAGGGCCGGGGACAGATACGCAGTATTTT.

This sequence joins TRBV5-1 and TRBJ1-2; TRBD1 is a possible D gene (5 bases). Trimming took 4 bases from V and 7 from J, leaving 17 bases between them. CDR1 and CDR2 from the germline V gene are SGHRS and YFSETQ. This CDR3 has 14 amino acids. The CDR3 coding sequence is TGCGCCAGCAGCCGCTCCACTACCGGGGGTGGCTACACCTTC. This sequence encodes CASSRSTTGGGYTF.

This chain connects TRBV9 to TRBJ2-1, with a tentative D call TRBD1 (5 bases). In germline, CDR1 is SGDLS, CDR2 YYNGEE. The CDR3 covers 15 residues. V lost 0 bases and J 2 bases, leaving 9 bases between the germline ends. CDR3 coding DNA: TGTGCCAGCAGCGTAGATGGGGCCACCTACAATGAGCAGTTCTTC. Its protein product is CASSVDGATYNEQFF.

V usage is TRBV13 and J usage is TRBJ2-2, with D possibly being TRBD1 or TRBD2 (5 bases each). Trimming took 5 bases from V and 3 from J, leaving 25 bases between them. Germline CDR1 and CDR2: PRHDT and FYEKMQ (reference sequence). The CDR3 contains 19 residues. The CDR3 region is CASSPRGGQHPRDTGELFF. DNA for the CDR3: TGTGCCAGCAGCCCACGGGGTGGGCAGCACCCCAGGGACACCGGGGAGCTGTTTTTT.

The rearrangement links TRBV5-4 to TRBJ1-2; 11 nucleotides align to TRBD1. The germline V gene encodes CDR1 SGHNT and CDR2 YYREEE (reference sequence). Losses at the gene ends were 3 bases for V and 5 bases for J; bases not matched to a gene: 9. This CDR3 comprises 16 residues. Here the CDR3 DNA reads TGTGCCAGCAGCTCTCCTTCCGGGACAGGGGGATATGGCTACACCTTC. Amino acids: CASSSPSGTGGYGYTF. Using reference TRBV5-4 and TRBJ1-2 for the parts outside the CDR3, the full variable domain is ETGVTQSPTHLIKTRGQQVTLRCSSQSGHNTVSWYQQALGQGPQFIFQYYREEENGRGNFPPRFSGLQFPNYSSELNVNALELDDSALYLCASSSPSGTGGYGYTFGSGTRLTVV.

The chain joins TRBV29-1 to TRBJ1-1, with D unclear. Trimming removed 0 bases from V and 10 bases from J, with 12 bases in between. The germline V gene encodes CDR1 SQVTM and CDR2 ANQGSEA. This CDR3 comprises 12 residues. The CDR3 sequence: CSVEEETSGAFF. In DNA, the CDR3 is TGCAGCGTTGAAGAGGAGACTTCCGGAGCTTTCTTT.

This clone was observed a single time. This chain uses TRBV5-1 with TRBJ2-7; 9 bases agree with TRBD1. The CDR3 covers 13 residues. Germline CDR1 SGHRS, CDR2 YFSETQ. With V trimmed by 3 bases and J by 4 bases, 2 bases remained unmatched. CDR3 residues: CASSSGTGYEQYF. As DNA, the CDR3 is TGCGCCAGCAGCTCCGGGACAGGGTACGAGCAGTACTTC.

The chain uses TRBV14 and TRBJ2-5; maybe TRBD1 (5 bases). V lost 2 bases to trimming and J lost 5 bases, with 12 bases between them. CDR1 is SGHDN and CDR2 is FVKESK in the germline V gene. The CDR3 covers 14 residues. CDR3 DNA: TGTGCCAGCAGCCAACATCTTACAGGCGAGACCCAGTACTTC. It specifies CASSQHLTGETQYF.

This sequence joins TRBV27 and TRBJ2-5; 9 nucleotides agree with TRBD1. The CDR3 covers 16 residues. V lost 5 bases and J lost 4; bases outside the gene matches: 11. From germline, CDR1 is MNHEY and CDR2 SMNVEV (reference sequence). The CDR3 DNA reads as TGTGCCAGCAGTCTCACCGGGACAGGGTTCGTAGAGACCCAGTACTTC. Its protein product is CASSLTGTGFVETQYF.

The gene calls are TRBV29-1 and TRBJ2-1; TRBD2 matches at 7 bases. The germline V gene encodes CDR1 SQVTM and CDR2 ANQGSEA. The CDR3 consists of 15 residues. Germline trimming cut 6 bases from V and 2 bases from J; bases unmatched to any gene: 10. DNA of the CDR3: TGCAGCGTACGGGGCGGGACTAATACCTACAATGAGCAGTTCTTC. Translating gives CSVRGGTNTYNEQFF.

This clone is a singleton in its sample. V gene TRBV27 combines with J gene TRBJ2-7; unclear D gene. Germline CDR1 is MNHEY and CDR2 is SMNVEV (reference sequence). Trimming pared 2 bases from V and 2 bases from J, leaving 7 bases between. This CDR3 comprises 13 residues. Here the CDR3 DNA reads TGTGCCAGCAGTTTACTGCCTCCCTACGAGCAGTACTTC. This codes for CASSLLPPYEQYF.

The genes are TRBV5-4 and TRBJ2-1; D perhaps matches TRBD1 (6 bases). The CDR3 is 15 residues long. The V end lost 1 base, the J end lost 8 bases, and 16 bases lay between the germline ends. CDR1 is SGHNT, CDR2 YYREEE, per germline (reference sequence). The CDR3 reads CASSLKAGVFDEQFF. As DNA, the CDR3 is TGTGCCAGCAGCTTGAAGGCAGGGGTGTTCGATGAGCAGTTCTTC.

The rearrangement joins TRBV5-6 to TRBJ2-3; D is undetermined. Germline V gene data show CDR1 as SGHDT and CDR2 as YYEEEE. The CDR3 has 12 residues. V gave up 3 bases and J gave up 1 base, with 3 bases separating them. The chain's CDR3 is CASSSGTDTQYF. In nucleotides, the CDR3 is TGTGCCAGCAGCTCGGGCACAGATACGCAGTATTTT.

The chain combines TRBV6-6 with TRBJ1-1; D unresolved. CDR1 is MNHNY, CDR2 SVGAGI, per germline (reference sequence). There are 13 residues in the CDR3. Trimming cost V 4 bases and J 4 bases, with 10 bases left between them. The CDR3 DNA sequence: TGTGCCAGCAGTTGTAGGTTGTGCACTGAAGCTTTCTTT. Its protein is CASSCRLCTEAFF.

The chain links TRBV15 to TRBJ1-1; 8 positions match TRBD1. Per the germline V gene, CDR1 is LNHNV and CDR2 is YYDKDF (reference sequence). Trimming at V came to 0 bases and at J to 5 bases, leaving 8 bases not matched to a gene. The CDR3 extends over 16 amino acids. As DNA, the CDR3 is TGTGCCACCAGCAGAGATAACAGGGGGAGAAGAACTGAAGCTTTCTTT. It codes for CATSRDNRGRRTEAFF.